One and the same sample provided the 22 T cell receptor beta chains below, sequenced in a study of blood T cell repertoires in COVID-19. The table came from immunoSEQ multiplex PCR; TCRdb's copy has only in-frame clones and leaves some out. Found here are tens of thousands of clones, 80% to 90% of them singletons; the top ten hold more than 15%. Material: peripheral blood. The receptors stem from a human donor in a cohort sampled during active COVID-19.

The chain combines TRBV19 with TRBJ1-5; 9 nucleotides line up with TRBD1. V dropped 6 bases and J dropped 3; count of bases not matched to a gene: 3. Per the germline V gene, CDR1 is LNHDA and CDR2 is SQIVND (reference sequence). This CDR3 contains 14 residues. The CDR3: CASRWTGANQPQHF. The CDR3, as DNA: TGTGCCAGTAGATGGACAGGGGCCAATCAGCCCCAGCATTTT.

The chain uses TRBV10-1 and TRBJ2-5, with 8 bases matching TRBD2. Germline trimming cut 1 base from V and 5 bases from J; bases unmatched to any gene: 6. Germline lookup yields CDR1 WNHNN and CDR2 SYGVQD (reference sequence). The CDR3 runs to 15 residues. Written as DNA, the CDR3 is TGCGCCAGCAGTGAGTACGGCGGGAGGTCGGAGACCCAGTACTTC. Translating it yields CASSEYGGRSETQYF.

The chain employs TRBV12-3 or TRBV12-4 and TRBJ2-2; D gene unclear. This CDR3 contains 11 residues. The V end lost 3 bases, the J end lost 8 bases, and 4 bases lay between the germline ends. The CDR3 region has the DNA TGTGCCAGCAGTTTGTCTGGGGAGCTGTTTTTT. It codes for CASSLSGELFF.

This sequence joins TRBV27 and TRBJ1-5; 8 bases match TRBD1. Germline V gene sequence: CDR1 MNHEY, CDR2 SMNVEV (reference sequence). J gave up 5 bases and V 4 bases, and 7 bases lay outside the gene matches. There are 15 residues in the CDR3. The CDR3 DNA follows: TGTGCCAGCAGTTCGGACAGGGTAGGCGATCAGCCCCAGCATTTT. Translated, it gives CASSSDRVGDQPQHF.

The CDR3 reads CASSLNSFRTDTQYF. Written as DNA, the CDR3 is TGTGCCAGCAGCTTAAACAGCTTTAGGACAGATACGCAGTATTTT. The chain recombines TRBV7-3 with TRBJ2-3; no clear D. The CDR3 covers 15 residues. V lost 1 base to trimming and J lost 3 bases, with 11 bases between them. Germline-derived CDR1 and CDR2 are SGHTA and FQGTGA.

The J gene is TRBJ2-3, the V gene TRBV27; no reliable D call. The CDR3 spans 15 residues. V lost 4 bases to trimming and J lost 3 bases, with 14 bases between them. Germline CDR1 reads MNHEY; CDR2 reads SMNVEV (reference sequence). DNA for the CDR3: TGTGCCAGCAGTTACCTCGGCGGAGTTACAGATACGCAGTATTTT. It is translated as CASSYLGGVTDTQYF.

The chain has TRBV5-1 and TRBJ1-1; 11 bases are a match to TRBD1. CDR1 SGHRS and CDR2 YFSETQ come from the germline V gene. Trimming at V came to 4 bases and at J to 0 bases, leaving 5 bases not matched to a gene. The CDR3 is 16 amino acids. CDR3 loop: CASSRDRGFMNTEAFF. The CDR3 coding sequence is TGCGCCAGCAGCCGGGACAGGGGGTTCATGAACACTGAAGCTTTCTTT.

This clone was detected a few times. This sequence joins TRBV25-1 and TRBJ1-4, with a tentative D call TRBD1 (5 bases). Trimming pared 4 bases from V and 12 bases from J, leaving 15 bases between. Germline CDR1 MGHDK, CDR2 SYGVNS. The CDR3 runs 13 residues. CDR3 sequence (DNA): TGTGCCAGCAGTGGGGGCCCGACGGTCGAACTGTTTTTT. Translated: CASSGGPTVELFF.

The chain has TRBV19 and TRBJ2-2; 9 nucleotides align to TRBD1. The CDR3 has 17 amino acids. CDR1 and CDR2 (germline): LNHDA, SQIVND (reference sequence). With 4 bases clipped from V and 7 bases from J, the junction kept 13 bases outside the gene matches. The CDR3: CASSKTKQGAAVGELFF. The CDR3 DNA is TGTGCCAGTAGTAAGACAAAACAGGGGGCCGCGGTCGGGGAGCTGTTTTTT.

The chain has TRBV4-1 and TRBJ1-5; TRBD1 matches 8 bases. Germline values: CDR1 MGHRA, CDR2 YSYEKL. CDR3 length: 15 residues. After removal of 5 bases from V and 7 bases from J, the junction contained 10 bases not matched to a gene. DNA for the CDR3: TGCGCCAGCAGCTGGCCGGGACAGGTCCCCCAGCCCCAGCATTTT. Its translation: CASSWPGQVPQPQHF.

This sequence joins TRBV7-2 and TRBJ1-2; D unclear. V gave up 0 bases and J gave up 3 bases, with 8 bases separating them. CDR3 size: 14 residues. Germline V gene sequence: CDR1 SGHTA, CDR2 FQGNSA. CDR3 protein: CASSLAPGDYGYTF. The CDR3 coding sequence is TGTGCCAGCAGCTTAGCGCCAGGCGACTATGGCTACACCTTC.

This chain joins TRBV30 and TRBJ2-7, with 9 nucleotides matching TRBD2. Germline V lookup: CDR1 GTSNPN, CDR2 SVGIG (reference sequence). CDR3 length: 13 residues. Trimming cost V 3 bases and J 1 base; bases outside gene matches: 1. As DNA, the CDR3 is TGTGCCTGGAGCAGCGGGGGGTCCTACGAGCAGTACTTC. Its protein product is CAWSSGGSYEQYF.

V is TRBV5-4 and J is TRBJ2-2; 8 positions match TRBD1. J lost 2 bases, V lost 0 bases, and 6 bases had no gene match. This CDR3 is 17 amino acids long. Per germline, CDR1 SGHNT and CDR2 YYREEE (reference sequence). In DNA, the CDR3 is TGTGCCAGCAGCTTGGGCAGGGGGCGGGAAAACACCGGGGAGCTGTTTTTT. It is translated as CASSLGRGRENTGELFF.

The chain combines TRBV7-2 with TRBJ2-1; D might be TRBD2 (6 bases). This CDR3 is 16 amino acids long. Trimming shortened V by 7 bases and J by 0 bases, and 16 bases separated the two germline ends. CDR1 and CDR2 from the germline V gene are SGHTA and FQGNSA. This CDR3 reads CASTLRAGTSYNEQFF. The CDR3 DNA sequence: TGTGCCAGCACCCTCCGGGCGGGGACCTCCTACAATGAGCAGTTCTTC.

The chain is built from TRBV3-1 (or the pseudogene TRBV3-2) and TRBJ2-1; tentative D call: TRBD1 (5 bases). Germline values: CDR1 LGHDT, CDR2 YNNKEL (reference sequence). V lost 0 bases to trimming and J lost 5 bases, with 11 bases between them. The CDR3 contains 15 residues. The CDR3 sequence: CASSQDWNRHNEQFF. The CDR3 DNA is TGTGCCAGCAGCCAAGATTGGAACAGGCACAATGAGCAGTTCTTC.

The V call is TRBV4-1, the J call TRBJ2-7, with a tentative D call TRBD2 (5 bases). This CDR3 spans 12 amino acids. Trimming left V 1 base short and J 6 bases short, with 7 bases between. The V gene's germline CDR1 is MGHRA and CDR2 YSYEKL. The CDR3 is CASSQGGIEQYF. CDR3 bases: TGCGCCAGCAGCCAAGGAGGGATCGAGCAGTACTTC.

V usage is TRBV30 and J usage is TRBJ2-5; 10 bases match TRBD2. The ends lost 6 bases at V and 4 bases at J; junction bases unmatched: 11. The CDR3 extends over 15 amino acids. Germline loops: CDR1 GTSNPN, CDR2 SVGIG (reference sequence). The CDR3 spells CACQTGLALSETQYF. In DNA form, the CDR3 reads TGTGCCTGCCAGACGGGACTAGCGTTATCAGAGACCCAGTACTTC.

The rearrangement links TRBV6-5 to TRBJ1-5; no clear D. There are 14 residues in the CDR3. Per the germline V gene, CDR1 is MNHEY and CDR2 is SVGAGI. The V end was cut by 7 bases, the J end by 2 bases, with 12 bases between. The CDR3 reads CASIVTEGNQPQHF. The CDR3 bases are TGTGCCAGCATTGTCACAGAAGGCAATCAGCCCCAGCATTTT.

The V call is TRBV10-3, the J call TRBJ1-1, with 7 bases matching TRBD1. In germline, CDR1 is ENHRY, CDR2 SYGVKD. V shed 10 bases, J shed 4 bases, and the junction held 6 bases outside the gene matches. The CDR3 runs 12 residues. CDR3 nucleotide sequence: TGTGCCAGCAAACAGGGGTCCACTGAAGCTTTCTTT. Amino acid sequence: CASKQGSTEAFF.

The genes are TRBV7-9 and TRBJ2-5; possibly TRBD1 for D (6 bases). Per the germline V gene, CDR1 is SEHNR and CDR2 is FQNEAQ (reference sequence). The CDR3 extends over 15 amino acids. Trimming removed 4 bases from V and 10 bases from J, with 22 bases in between. CDR3 DNA: TGTGCCAGCAGCTCACCGGGACAACCGAGAGATGGCCAGTACTTC. This encodes CASSSPGQPRDGQYF.

This clone occurred once. The rearrangement joins TRBV6-6 to TRBJ2-5; maybe TRBD2 (5 bases). Germline V gives CDR1 MNHNY, CDR2 SVGAGI (reference sequence). V was shortened by 6 bases and J by 8 bases, with 13 bases between the two germline ends. This CDR3 is 12 amino acids long. Written as DNA, the CDR3 is TGTGCCAGCAGCTATGGCGGAGGAACCCAGTACTTC. Translated, it gives CASSYGGGTQYF.

At least ten counts were recorded for this clone. V and J are TRBV6-2 or TRBV6-3 and TRBJ2-7, with D possibly matching TRBD2 (5 bases). V lost 0 bases to trimming and J lost 0 bases, with 9 bases between them. This CDR3 is built from 15 residues. Germline V gene sequence: CDR1 MNHEY, CDR2 SVGEGT. CDR3 DNA sequence: TGTGCCAGCAGTTACTCTAGCGCACACTCCTACGAGCAGTACTTC. The encoded protein is CASSYSSAHSYEQYF.